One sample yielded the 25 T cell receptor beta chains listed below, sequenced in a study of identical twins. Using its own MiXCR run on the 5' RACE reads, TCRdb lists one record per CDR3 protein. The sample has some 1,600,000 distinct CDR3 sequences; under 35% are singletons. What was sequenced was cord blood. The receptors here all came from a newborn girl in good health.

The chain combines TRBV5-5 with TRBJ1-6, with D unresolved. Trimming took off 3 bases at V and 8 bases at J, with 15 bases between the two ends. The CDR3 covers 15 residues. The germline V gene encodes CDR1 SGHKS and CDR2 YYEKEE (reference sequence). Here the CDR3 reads CASSYLGLFDSPLHF. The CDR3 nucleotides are TGTGCCAGCAGCTACCTTGGGCTTTTTGATTCACCCCTCCACTTT. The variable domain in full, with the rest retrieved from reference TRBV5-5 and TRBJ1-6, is DAGVTQSPTHLIKTRGQQVTLRCSPISGHKSVSWYQQVLGQGPQFIFQYYEKEERGRGNFPDRFSARQFPNYSSELNVNALLLGDSALYLCASSYLGLFDSPLHFGNGTRLTVT.

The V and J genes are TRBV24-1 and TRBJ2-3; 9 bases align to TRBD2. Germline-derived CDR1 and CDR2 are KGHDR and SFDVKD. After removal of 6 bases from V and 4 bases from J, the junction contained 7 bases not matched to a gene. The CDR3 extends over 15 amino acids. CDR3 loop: CATSNPSGGSDTQYF. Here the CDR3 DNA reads TGTGCCACCAGTAATCCCAGCGGGGGGTCAGATACGCAGTATTTT.

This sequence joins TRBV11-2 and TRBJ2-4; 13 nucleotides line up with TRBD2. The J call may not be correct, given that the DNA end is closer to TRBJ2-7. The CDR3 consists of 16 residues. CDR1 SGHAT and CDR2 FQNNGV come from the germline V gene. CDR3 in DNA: TGTGCCAGCAGGCCAATAGGACTAGCGGGAGTCTACGAGCAGTACTTC. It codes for CASRPIGLAGVYEQYF.

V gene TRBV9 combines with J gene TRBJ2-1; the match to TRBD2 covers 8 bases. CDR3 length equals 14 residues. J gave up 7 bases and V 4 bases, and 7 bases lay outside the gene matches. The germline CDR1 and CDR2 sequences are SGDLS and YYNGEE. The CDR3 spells CASSPRTSRNEQFF. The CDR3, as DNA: TGTGCCAGCAGCCCTCGGACTAGCCGGAATGAGCAGTTCTTC.

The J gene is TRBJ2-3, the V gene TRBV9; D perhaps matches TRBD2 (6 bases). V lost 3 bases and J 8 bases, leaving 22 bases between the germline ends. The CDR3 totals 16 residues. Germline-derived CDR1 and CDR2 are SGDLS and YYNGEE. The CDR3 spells CASSADPGLTTITQYF. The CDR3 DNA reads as TGTGCCAGCAGCGCCGACCCGGGACTCACCACCATTACGCAGTATTTT. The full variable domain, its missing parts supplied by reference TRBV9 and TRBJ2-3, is DSGVTQTPKHLITATGQRVTLRCSPRSGDLSVYWYQQSLDQGLQFLIQYYNGEERAKGNILERFSAQQFPDLHSELNLSSLELGDSALYFCASSADPGLTTITQYFGPGTRLTVL.

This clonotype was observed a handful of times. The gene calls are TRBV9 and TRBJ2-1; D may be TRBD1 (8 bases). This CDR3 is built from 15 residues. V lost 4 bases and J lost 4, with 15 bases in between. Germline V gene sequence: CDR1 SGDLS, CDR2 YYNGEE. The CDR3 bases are TGTGCCAGCAGCCCTAACAGGGGGGGATACAATGAGCAGTTCTTC. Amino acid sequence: CASSPNRGGYNEQFF.

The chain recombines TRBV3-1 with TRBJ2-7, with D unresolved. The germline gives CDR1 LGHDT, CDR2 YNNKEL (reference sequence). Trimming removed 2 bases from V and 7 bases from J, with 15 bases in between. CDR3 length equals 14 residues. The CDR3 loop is CASSQRTAYNEQYF. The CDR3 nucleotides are TGTGCCAGCAGCCAACGGACCGCGTACAATGAGCAGTACTTC.

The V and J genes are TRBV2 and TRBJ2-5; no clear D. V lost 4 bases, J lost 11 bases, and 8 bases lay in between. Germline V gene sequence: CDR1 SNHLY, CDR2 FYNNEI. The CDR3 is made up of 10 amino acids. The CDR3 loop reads CASSGFEQYF. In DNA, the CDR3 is TGTGCCAGCAGTGGATTTGAGCAGTACTTC. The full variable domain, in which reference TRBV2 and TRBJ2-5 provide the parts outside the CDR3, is EPEVTQTPSHQVTQMGQEVILRCVPISNHLYFYWYRQILGQKVEFLVSFYNNEISEKSEIFDDQFSVERPDGSNFTLKIRSTKLEDSAMYFCASSGFEQYFGPGTRLLVL.

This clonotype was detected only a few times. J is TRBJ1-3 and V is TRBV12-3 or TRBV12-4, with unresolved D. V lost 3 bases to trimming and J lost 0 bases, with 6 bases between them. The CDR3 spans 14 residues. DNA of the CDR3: TGTGCCAGCAGTTTCGGCAGCTCTGGAAACACCATATATTTT. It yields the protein CASSFGSSGNTIYF.

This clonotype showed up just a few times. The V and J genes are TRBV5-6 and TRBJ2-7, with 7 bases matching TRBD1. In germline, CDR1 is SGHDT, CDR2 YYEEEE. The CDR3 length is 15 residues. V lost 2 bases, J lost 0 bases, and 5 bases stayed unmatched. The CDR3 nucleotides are TGTGCCAGCAGCTTCAGGGGGTACAGCTCCTACGAGCAGTACTTC. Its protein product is CASSFRGYSSYEQYF.

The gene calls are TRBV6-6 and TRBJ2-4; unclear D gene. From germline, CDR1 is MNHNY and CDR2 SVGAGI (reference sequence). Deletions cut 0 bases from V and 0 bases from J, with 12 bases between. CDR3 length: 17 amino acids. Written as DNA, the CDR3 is TGTGCCAGCAGTTACTCGAGGTACCCGTTAGCCAAAAACATTCAGTACTTC. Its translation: CASSYSRYPLAKNIQYF.

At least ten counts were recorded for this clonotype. The CDR3 sequence: CASRGTHYEQYF. The CDR3 DNA follows: TGTGCCAGTCGGGGCACTCACTACGAGCAGTACTTC. J is TRBJ2-7 and V is TRBV12-3 or TRBV12-4; the D gene could be TRBD1 or TRBD2 (5 bases each). V shed 9 bases and J shed 3 bases, with 12 bases lying between them. The CDR3 consists of 12 residues.

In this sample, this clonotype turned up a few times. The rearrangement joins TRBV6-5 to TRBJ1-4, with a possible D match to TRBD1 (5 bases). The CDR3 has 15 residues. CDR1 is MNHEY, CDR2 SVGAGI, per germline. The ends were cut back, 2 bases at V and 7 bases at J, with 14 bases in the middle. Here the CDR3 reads CASSYQMPGTEKLFF. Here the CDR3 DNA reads TGTGCCAGCAGTTACCAGATGCCCGGGACTGAAAAACTGTTTTTT.

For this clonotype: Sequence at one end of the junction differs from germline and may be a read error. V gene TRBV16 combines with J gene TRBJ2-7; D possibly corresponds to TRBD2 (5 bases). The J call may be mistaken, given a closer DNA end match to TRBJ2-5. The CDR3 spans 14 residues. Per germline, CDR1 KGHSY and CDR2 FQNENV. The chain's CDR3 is CTSSQSAGRETQYF. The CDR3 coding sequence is TGTACCAGCAGCCAATCGGCGGGTAGAGAGACCCAGTACTTC.

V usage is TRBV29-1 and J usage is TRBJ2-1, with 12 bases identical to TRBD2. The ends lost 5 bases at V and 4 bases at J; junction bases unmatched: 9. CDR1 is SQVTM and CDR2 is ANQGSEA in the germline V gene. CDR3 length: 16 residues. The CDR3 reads CSVFGLAGTPYNEQFF. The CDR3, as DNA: TGCAGCGTTTTTGGACTAGCGGGAACCCCATACAATGAGCAGTTCTTC.

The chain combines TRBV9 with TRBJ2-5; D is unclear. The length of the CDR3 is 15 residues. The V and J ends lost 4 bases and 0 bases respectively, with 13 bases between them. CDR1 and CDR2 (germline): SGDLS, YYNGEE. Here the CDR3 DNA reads TGTGCCAGCAGCCTATCAAGTAGGTACCAAGAGACCCAGTACTTC. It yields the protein CASSLSSRYQETQYF.

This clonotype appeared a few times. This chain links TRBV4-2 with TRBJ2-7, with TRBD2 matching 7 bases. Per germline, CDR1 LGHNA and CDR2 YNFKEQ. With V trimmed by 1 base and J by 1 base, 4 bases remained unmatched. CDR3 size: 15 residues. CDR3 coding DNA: TGTGCCAGCAGCCAAGGACTAGCTAAGTCCTACGAGCAGTACTTC. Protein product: CASSQGLAKSYEQYF.

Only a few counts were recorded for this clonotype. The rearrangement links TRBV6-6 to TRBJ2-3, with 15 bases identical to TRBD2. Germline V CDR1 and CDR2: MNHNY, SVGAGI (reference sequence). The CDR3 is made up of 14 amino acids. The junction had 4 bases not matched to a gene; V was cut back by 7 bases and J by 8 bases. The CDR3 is CASNSGLAGGTQYF. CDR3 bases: TGTGCCAGCAACTCGGGACTAGCGGGGGGTACGCAGTATTTT.

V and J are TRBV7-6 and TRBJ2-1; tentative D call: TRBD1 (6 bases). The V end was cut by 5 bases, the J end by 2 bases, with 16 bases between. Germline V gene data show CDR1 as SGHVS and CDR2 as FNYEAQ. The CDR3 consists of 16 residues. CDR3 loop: CASSRIQGPAYNEQFF. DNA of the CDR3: TGTGCCAGCAGCCGGATACAGGGACCAGCCTACAATGAGCAGTTCTTC.

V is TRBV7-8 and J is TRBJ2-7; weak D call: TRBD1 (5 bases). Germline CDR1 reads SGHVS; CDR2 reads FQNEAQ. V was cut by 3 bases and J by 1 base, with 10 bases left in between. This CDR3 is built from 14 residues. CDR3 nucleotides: TGTGCCAGCAGCTTTTTGCCAGGGTCCTACGAGCAGTACTTC. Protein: CASSFLPGSYEQYF. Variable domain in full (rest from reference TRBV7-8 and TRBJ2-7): GAGVSQSPRYKVAKRGQDVALRCDPISGHVSLFWYQQALGQGPEFLTYFQNEAQLDKSGLPSDRFFAERPEGSVSTLKIQRTQQEDSAVYLCASSFLPGSYEQYFGPGTRLTVT.

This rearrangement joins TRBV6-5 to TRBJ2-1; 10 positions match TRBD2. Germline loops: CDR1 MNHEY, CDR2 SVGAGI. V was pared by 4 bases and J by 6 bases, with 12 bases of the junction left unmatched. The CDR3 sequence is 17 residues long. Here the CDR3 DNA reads TGTGCCAGCAGTTCCAAATTAGCGGGAGGAGGGGTCAATGAGCAGTTCTTC. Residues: CASSSKLAGGGVNEQFF.

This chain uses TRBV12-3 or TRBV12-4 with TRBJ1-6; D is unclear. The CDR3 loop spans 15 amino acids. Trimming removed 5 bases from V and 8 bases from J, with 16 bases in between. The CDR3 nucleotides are TGTGCCAGCAGTCCGAATCCGAACTCCGATTCACCCCTCCACTTT. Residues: CASSPNPNSDSPLHF.

The DNA for the CDR3 is TGCGCCAGCAGCTTGGACACACCTAACTATGGCTACACCTTC. It specifies CASSLDTPNYGYTF. V is TRBV5-1 and J is TRBJ1-2; D remains ambiguous. V was trimmed by 0 bases and J by 0 bases, leaving 6 bases between them. The germline V gene encodes CDR1 SGHRS and CDR2 YFSETQ. This CDR3 comprises 14 residues.

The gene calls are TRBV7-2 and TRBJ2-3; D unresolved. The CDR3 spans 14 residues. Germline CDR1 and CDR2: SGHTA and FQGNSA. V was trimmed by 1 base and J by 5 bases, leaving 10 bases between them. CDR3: CASSLVGSGDTQYF. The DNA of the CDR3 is TGTGCCAGCAGCTTAGTCGGGTCCGGAGATACGCAGTATTTT.

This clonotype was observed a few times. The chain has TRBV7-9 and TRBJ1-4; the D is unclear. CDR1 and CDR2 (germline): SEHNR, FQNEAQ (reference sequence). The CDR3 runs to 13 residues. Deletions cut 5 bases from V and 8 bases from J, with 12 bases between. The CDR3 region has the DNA TGTGCCAGCAGCCTAAAACTGGCCGAAAAACTGTTTTTT. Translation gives CASSLKLAEKLFF.